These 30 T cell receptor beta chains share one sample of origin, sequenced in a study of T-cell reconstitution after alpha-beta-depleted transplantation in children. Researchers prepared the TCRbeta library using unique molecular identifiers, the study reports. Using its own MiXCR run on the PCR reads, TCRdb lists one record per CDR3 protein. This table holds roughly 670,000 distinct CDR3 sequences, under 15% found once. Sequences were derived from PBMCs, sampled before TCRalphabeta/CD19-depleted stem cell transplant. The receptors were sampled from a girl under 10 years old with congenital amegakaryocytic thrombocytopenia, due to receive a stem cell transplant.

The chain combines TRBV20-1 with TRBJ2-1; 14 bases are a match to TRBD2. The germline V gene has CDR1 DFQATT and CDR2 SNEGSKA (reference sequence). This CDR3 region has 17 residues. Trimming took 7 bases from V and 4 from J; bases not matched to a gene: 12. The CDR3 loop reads CSVEGLTSGRVYNEQFF. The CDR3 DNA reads TGCAGTGTGGAGGGGCTGACTAGCGGGAGGGTTTACAATGAGCAGTTCTTC.

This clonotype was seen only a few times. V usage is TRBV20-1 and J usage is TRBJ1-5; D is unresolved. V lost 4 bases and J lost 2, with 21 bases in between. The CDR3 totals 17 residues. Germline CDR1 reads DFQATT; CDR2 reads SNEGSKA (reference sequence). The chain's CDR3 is CSATPVPPARGNQPQHF. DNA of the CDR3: TGCAGTGCTACGCCGGTCCCACCGGCACGGGGCAATCAGCCCCAGCATTTT.

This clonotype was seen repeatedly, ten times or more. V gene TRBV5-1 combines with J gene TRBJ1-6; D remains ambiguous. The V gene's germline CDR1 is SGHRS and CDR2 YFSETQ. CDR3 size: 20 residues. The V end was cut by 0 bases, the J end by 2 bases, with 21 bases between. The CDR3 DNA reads TGCGCCAGCAGCTTGGAGCCCCAGAAATCGAATCGGGCCTATAATTCACCCCTCCACTTT. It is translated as CASSLEPQKSNRAYNSPLHF.

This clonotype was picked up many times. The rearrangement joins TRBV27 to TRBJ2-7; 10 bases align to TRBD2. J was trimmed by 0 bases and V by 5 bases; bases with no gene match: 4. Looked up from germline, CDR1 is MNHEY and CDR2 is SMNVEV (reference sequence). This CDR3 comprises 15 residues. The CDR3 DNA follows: TGTGCCAGCAGTGGAGCGGGAGGGATCTCCTACGAGCAGTACTTC. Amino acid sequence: CASSGAGGISYEQYF.

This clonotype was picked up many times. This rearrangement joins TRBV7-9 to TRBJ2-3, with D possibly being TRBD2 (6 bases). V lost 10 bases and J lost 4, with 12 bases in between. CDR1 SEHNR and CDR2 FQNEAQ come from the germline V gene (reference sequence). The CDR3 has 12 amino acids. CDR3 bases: TGTGCCAACCAGGGACTCCCAGATACGCAGTATTTT. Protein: CANQGLPDTQYF.

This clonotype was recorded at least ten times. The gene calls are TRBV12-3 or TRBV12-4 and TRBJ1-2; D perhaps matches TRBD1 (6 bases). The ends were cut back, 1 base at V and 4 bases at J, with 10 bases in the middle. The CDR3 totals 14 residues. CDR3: CASSLVGGVYGYTF. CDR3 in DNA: TGTGCCAGCAGTTTAGTAGGGGGGGTCTATGGCTACACCTTC.

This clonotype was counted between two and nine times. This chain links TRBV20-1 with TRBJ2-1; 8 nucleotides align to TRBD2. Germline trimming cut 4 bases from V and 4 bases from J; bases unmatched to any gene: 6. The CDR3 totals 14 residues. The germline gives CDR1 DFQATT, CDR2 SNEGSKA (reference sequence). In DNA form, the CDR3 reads TGCAGTGCTATTTCTGGCGGGAGGTACAATGAGCAGTTCTTC. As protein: CSAISGGRYNEQFF.

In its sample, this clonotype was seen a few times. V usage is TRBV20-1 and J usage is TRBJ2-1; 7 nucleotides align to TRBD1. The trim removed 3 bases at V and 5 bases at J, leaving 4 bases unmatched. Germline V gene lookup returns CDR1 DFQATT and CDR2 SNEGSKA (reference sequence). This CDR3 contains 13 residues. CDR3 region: CSARRDRDNEQFF. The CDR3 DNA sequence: TGCAGTGCTAGGAGAGACAGGGACAATGAGCAGTTCTTC.

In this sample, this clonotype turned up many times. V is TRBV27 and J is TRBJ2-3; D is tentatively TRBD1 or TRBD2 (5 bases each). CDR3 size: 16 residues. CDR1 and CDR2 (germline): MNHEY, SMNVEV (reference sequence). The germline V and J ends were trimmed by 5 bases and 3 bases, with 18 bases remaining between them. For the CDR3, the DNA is TGTGCCAGCAGTACCCTAGAGGGAGACAGAACAGATACGCAGTATTTT. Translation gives CASSTLEGDRTDTQYF.

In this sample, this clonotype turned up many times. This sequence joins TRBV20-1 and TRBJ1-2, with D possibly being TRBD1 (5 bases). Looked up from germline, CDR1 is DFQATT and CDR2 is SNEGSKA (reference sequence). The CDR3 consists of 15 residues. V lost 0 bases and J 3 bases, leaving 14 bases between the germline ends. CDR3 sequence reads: CSARDLSQGDYGYTF. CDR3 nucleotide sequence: TGCAGTGCTAGAGATTTATCCCAGGGCGACTATGGCTACACCTTC.

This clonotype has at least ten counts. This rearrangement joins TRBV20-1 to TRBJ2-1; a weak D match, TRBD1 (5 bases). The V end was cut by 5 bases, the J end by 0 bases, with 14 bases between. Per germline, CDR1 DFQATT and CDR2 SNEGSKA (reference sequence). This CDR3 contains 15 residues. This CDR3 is CSAPWGSNSYNEQFF. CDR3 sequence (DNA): TGCAGTGCTCCCTGGGGCAGCAACTCCTACAATGAGCAGTTCTTC.

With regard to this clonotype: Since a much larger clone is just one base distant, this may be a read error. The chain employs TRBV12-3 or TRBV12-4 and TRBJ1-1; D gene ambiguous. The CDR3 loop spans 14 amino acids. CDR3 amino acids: CASSVEGGNTEASF. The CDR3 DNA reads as TGTGCCAGCAGCGTGGAGGGAGGTAACACTGAAGCTTCCTTT.

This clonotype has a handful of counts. CDR3 sequence (DNA): TGCAGTGCTCCTACTCGGGAGGCCACTTGGGACAATGAGCAGTTCTTC. This codes for CSAPTREATWDNEQFF. V gene TRBV20-1 combines with J gene TRBJ2-1, with 7 bases that match TRBD2. Germline V gene data show CDR1 as DFQATT and CDR2 as SNEGSKA (reference sequence). The CDR3 is 16 residues long. V dropped 5 bases and J dropped 5; count of bases not matched to a gene: 15.

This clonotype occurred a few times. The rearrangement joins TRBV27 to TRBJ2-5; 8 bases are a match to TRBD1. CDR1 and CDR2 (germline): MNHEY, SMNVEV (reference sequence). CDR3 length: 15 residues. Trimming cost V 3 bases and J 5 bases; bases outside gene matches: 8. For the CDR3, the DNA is TGTGCCAGCAGTTTCTCTACAGGGGGACTGGAGACCCAGTACTTC. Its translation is CASSFSTGGLETQYF.

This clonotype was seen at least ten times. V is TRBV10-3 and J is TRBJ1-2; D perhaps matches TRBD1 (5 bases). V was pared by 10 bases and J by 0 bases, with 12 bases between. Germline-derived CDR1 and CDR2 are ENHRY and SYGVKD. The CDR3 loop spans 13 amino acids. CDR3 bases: TGTGCCACCCGGGACCCGGCTAACTATGGCTACACCTTC. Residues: CATRDPANYGYTF.

The CDR3 loop is CSATETWSSEQYF. The CDR3 region has the DNA TGCAGTGCTACTGAGACCTGGTCGTCCGAGCAGTACTTC. The rearrangement uses TRBV20-1 and TRBJ2-7, with D hard to call. The CDR3 is 13 residues long. Germline V gives CDR1 DFQATT, CDR2 SNEGSKA (reference sequence). V lost 4 bases and J lost 6, with 16 bases in between.

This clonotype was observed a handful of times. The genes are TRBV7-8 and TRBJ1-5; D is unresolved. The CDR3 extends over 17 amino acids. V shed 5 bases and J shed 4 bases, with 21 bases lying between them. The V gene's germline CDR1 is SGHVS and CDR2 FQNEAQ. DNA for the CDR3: TGTGCCAGCAGCCCAGGAGTCACCGTGGCCCTAAATCAGCCCCAGCATTTT. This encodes CASSPGVTVALNQPQHF.

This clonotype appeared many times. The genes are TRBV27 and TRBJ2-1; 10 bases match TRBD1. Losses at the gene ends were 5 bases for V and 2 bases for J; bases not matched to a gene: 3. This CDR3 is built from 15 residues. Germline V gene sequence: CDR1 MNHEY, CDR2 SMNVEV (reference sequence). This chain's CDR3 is CASSAGTGAYNEQFF. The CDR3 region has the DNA TGTGCCAGCAGTGCCGGGACAGGGGCCTACAATGAGCAGTTCTTC.

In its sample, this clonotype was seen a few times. The DNA of the CDR3 is TGTGCCAGCAGCAGAGACAGGGTGGGTCAGCCCCAGCATTTT. This codes for CASSRDRVGQPQHF. The chain recombines TRBV12-3 or TRBV12-4 with TRBJ1-5, with 7 bases matching TRBD1. The CDR3 is 14 amino acids. V shed 6 bases and J 6 bases; nucleotides not matched to a gene: 8.

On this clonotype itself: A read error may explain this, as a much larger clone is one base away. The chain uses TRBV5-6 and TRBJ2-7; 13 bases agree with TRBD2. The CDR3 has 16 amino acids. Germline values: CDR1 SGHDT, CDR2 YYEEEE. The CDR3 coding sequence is TGTGCCAGCAGCCCCGGACTAGCGGGAGAAGGGGACGAGCAGGACTTC. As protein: CASSPGLAGEGDEQDF.

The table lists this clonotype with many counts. The CDR3 DNA follows: TGTGCCAGCAGCCCGAGGACTATCAACGGGGAGCTGTTTTTT. Protein sequence: CASSPRTINGELFF. The chain employs TRBV3-1 and TRBJ2-2; D may be TRBD2 (6 bases). The CDR3 loop spans 14 amino acids. Trimming left V 4 bases short and J 7 bases short, with 13 bases between. The V gene's germline CDR1 is LGHDT and CDR2 YNNKEL (reference sequence). Full variable domain (outside the CDR3, taken from reference TRBV3-1 and TRBJ2-2): DTAVSQTPKYLVTQMGNDKSIKCEQNLGHDTMYWYKQDSKKFLKIMFSYNNKELIINETVPNRFSPKSPDKAHLNLHINSLELGDSAVYFCASSPRTINGELFFGEGSRLTVL.

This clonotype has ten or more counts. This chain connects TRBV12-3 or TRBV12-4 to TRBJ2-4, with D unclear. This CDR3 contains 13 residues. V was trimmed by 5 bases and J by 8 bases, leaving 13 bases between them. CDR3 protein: CASSPMFVDIQYF. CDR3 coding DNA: TGTGCCAGCAGTCCTATGTTCGTGGACATTCAGTACTTC.

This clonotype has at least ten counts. CDR3 amino acids: CASSQVGTDTQYF. The CDR3 DNA is TGTGCCAGCAGCCAAGTAGGAACAGATACGCAGTATTTT. This chain links TRBV3-1 with TRBJ2-3; no definite D call. Germline lookup yields CDR1 LGHDT and CDR2 YNNKEL (reference sequence). V dropped 1 base and J dropped 3 bases, with 5 bases sitting between them. This CDR3 is 13 amino acids long.

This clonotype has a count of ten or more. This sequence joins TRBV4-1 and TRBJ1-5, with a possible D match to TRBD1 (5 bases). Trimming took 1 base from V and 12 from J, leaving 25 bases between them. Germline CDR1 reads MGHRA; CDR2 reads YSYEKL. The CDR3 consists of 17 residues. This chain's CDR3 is CASSQGTGKSSNQYQHF. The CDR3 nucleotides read TGCGCCAGCAGCCAAGGAACAGGAAAGAGTAGCAATCAGTACCAGCATTTT.

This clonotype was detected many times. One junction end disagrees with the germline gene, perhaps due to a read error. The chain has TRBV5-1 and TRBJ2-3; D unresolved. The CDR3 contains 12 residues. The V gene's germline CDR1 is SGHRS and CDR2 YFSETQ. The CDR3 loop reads CASSLNTDTQYF. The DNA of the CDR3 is TGTGCCAGCAGTCTAAACACAGATACGCAGTATTTT.

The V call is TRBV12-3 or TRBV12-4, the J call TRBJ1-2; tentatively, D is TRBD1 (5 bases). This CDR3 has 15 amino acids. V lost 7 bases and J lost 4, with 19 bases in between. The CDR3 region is CASTLQGAAPYGYTF. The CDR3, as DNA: TGTGCCAGCACCCTCCAGGGAGCTGCGCCCTATGGCTACACCTTC.

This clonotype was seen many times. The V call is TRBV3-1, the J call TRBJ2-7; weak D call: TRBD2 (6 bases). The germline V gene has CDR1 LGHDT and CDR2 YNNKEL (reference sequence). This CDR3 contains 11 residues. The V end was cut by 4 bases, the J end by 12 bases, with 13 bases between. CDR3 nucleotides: TGTGCCAGCAGCCTCCGACTAGTGTTGTACTTC. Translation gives CASSLRLVLYF.

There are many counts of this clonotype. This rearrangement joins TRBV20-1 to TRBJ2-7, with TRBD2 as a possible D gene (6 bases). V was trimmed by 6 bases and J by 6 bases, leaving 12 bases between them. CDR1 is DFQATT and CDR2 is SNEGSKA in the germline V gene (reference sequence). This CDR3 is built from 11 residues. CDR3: CSAMRDREQYF. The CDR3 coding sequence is TGCAGTGCGATGCGGGATCGCGAGCAGTACTTC.

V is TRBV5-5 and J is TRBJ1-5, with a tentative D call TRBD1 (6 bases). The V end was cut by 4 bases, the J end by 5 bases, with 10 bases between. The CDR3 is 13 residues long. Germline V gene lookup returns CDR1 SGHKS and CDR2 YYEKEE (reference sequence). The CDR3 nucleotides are TGTGCCAGCAGCATGGACAGCTATCAGCCCCAGCATTTT. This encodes CASSMDSYQPQHF.

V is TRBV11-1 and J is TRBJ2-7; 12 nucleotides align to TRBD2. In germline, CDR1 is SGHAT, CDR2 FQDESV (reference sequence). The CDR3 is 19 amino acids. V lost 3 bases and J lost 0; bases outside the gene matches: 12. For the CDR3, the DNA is TGTGCCAGCAGCTTTCGGAACCGACTAGCGGGAGAGAGCTCCTACGAGCAGTACTTC. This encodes CASSFRNRLAGESSYEQYF.